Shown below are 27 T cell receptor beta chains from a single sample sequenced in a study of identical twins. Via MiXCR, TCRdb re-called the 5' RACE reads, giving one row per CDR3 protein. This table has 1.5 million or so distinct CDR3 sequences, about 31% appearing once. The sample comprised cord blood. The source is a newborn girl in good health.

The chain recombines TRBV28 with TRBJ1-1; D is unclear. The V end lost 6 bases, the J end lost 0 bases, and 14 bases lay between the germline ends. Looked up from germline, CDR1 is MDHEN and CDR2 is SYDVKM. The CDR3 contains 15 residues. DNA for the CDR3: TGTGCCAGCAGCTCCACGGGGAGGCTGAACACTGAAGCTTTCTTT. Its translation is CASSSTGRLNTEAFF.

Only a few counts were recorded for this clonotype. CDR3 coding DNA: TGTGCCAGCAGCCAAGAGTCCCGGGACAGGGGCTGGGGGTACAATGAGCAGTTCTTC. Protein product: CASSQESRDRGWGYNEQFF. This chain links TRBV3-1 with TRBJ2-1, with 10 nucleotides matching TRBD1. CDR1 and CDR2 from the germline V gene are LGHDT and YNNKEL (reference sequence). The J segment lost 4 bases and the V segment lost 0 bases, leaving 12 bases of the junction unmatched. The CDR3 is 19 residues long.

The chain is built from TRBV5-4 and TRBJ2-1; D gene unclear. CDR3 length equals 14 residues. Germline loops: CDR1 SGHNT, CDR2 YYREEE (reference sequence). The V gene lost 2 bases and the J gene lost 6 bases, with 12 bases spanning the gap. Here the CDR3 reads CASSFDWSTNEQFF. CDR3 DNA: TGTGCCAGCAGCTTCGACTGGTCAACCAATGAGCAGTTCTTC.

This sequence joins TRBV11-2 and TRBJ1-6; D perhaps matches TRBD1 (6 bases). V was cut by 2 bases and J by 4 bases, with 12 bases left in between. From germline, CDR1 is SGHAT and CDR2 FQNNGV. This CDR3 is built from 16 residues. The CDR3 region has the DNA TGTGCCAGCAGCTTAACAGGGTTGATGTATAATTCACCCCTCCACTTT. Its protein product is CASSLTGLMYNSPLHF.

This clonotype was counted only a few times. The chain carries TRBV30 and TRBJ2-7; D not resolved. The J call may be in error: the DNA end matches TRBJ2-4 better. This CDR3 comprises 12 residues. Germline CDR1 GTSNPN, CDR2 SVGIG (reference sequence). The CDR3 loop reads CAWSVEGNIQYF. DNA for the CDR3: TGTGCCTGGAGTGTGGAAGGAAACATTCAGTACTTC.

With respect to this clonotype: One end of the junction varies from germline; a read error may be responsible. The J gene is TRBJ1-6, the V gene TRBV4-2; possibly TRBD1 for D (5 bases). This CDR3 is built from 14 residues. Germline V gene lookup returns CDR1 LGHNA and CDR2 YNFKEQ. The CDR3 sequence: CASSPGLYNSPPHF. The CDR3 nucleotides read TGTGCCAGCAGCCCGGGACTTTATAATTCACCCCCCCACTTT.

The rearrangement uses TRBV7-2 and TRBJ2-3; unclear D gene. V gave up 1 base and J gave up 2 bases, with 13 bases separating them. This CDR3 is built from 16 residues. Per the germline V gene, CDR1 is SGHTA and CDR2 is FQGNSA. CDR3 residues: CASSLGWRIPTDTQYF. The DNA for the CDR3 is TGTGCCAGCAGCTTAGGTTGGCGGATACCCACAGATACGCAGTATTTT.

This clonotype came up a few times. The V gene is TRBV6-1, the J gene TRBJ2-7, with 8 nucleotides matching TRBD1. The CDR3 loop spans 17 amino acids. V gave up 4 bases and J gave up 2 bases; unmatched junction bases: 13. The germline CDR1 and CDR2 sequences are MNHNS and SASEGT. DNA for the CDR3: TGTGCCAGCAGTGGAGAACGTCGGGACAGGCCGACCTACGAGCAGTACTTC. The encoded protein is CASSGERRDRPTYEQYF.

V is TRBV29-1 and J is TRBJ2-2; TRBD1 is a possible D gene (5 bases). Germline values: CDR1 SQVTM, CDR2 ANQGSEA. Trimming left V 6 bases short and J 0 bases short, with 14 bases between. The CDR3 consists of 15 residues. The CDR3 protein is CSVRKRGANTGELFF. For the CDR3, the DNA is TGCAGCGTCAGAAAAAGGGGCGCGAACACCGGGGAGCTGTTTTTT.

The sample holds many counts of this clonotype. CDR3: CASGLVLAGGSTDTQYF. The CDR3 nucleotides read TGTGCTAGTGGTTTGGTCCTAGCGGGAGGAAGCACAGATACGCAGTATTTT. The rearrangement uses TRBV12-5 and TRBJ2-3, with 11 nucleotides matching TRBD2. This CDR3 has 17 amino acids. V lost 0 bases to trimming and J lost 0 bases; unmatched junction nucleotides: 2. Germline assignment: CDR1 LGHNT and CDR2 FRNRAP.

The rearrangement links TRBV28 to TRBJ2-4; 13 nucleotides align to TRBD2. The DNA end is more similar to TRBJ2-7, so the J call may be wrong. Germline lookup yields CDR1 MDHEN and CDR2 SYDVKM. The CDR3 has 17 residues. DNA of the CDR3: TGTGCCAGCAGTTTACCCTTGACTAGCGGGAGGCGCTACGAGCAGTACTTC. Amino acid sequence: CASSLPLTSGRRYEQYF.

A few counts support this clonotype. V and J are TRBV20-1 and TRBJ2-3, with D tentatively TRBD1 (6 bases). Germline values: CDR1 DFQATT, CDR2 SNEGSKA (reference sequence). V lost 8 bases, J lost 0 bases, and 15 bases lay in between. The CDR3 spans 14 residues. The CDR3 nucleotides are TGCAGTTCCCCCGGACAGACTAGCACAGATACGCAGTATTTT. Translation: CSSPGQTSTDTQYF.

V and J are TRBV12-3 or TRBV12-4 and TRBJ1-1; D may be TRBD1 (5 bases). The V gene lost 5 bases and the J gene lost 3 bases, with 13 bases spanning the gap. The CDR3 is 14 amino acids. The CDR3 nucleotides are TGTGCCAGCAGTGTAGGAGGGGTGGACACTGAAGCTTTCTTT. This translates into CASSVGGVDTEAFF.

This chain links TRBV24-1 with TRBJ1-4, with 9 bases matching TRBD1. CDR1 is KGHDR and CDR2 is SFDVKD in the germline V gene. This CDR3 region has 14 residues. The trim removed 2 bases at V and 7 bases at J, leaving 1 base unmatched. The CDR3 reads CATSDYRGREKLFF. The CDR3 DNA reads TGTGCCACCAGTGATTACAGGGGGCGTGAAAAACTGTTTTTT.

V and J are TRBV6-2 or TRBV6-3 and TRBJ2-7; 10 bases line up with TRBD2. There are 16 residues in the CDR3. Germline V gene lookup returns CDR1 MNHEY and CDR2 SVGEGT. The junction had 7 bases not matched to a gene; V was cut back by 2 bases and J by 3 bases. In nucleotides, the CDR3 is TGTGCCAGCAGTTACCGCTCGACTAGCGGGTTCTACGAGCAGTACTTC. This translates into CASSYRSTSGFYEQYF.

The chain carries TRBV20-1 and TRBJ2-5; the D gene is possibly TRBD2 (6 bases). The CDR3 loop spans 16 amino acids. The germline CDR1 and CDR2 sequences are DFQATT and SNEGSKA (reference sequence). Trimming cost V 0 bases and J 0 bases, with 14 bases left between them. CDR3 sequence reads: CSARDRDWLYQETQYF. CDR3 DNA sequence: TGCAGTGCTAGAGACCGGGACTGGCTGTACCAAGAGACCCAGTACTTC.

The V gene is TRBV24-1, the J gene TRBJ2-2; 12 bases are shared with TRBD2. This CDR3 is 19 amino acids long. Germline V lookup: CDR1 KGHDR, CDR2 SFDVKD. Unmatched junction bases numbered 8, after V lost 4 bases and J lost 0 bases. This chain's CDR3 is CATSDPKSSGGANTGELFF. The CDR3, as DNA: TGTGCCACCAGTGACCCTAAATCTAGCGGGGGGGCGAACACCGGGGAGCTGTTTTTT.

The CDR3 nucleotides are TGTGCCAGCAGCTTAGCACGTCAGCTTCTACAAGAGACCCAGTACTTC. Amino acids: CASSLARQLLQETQYF. This chain joins TRBV7-2 and TRBJ2-5; D is unresolved. CDR3 length: 16 amino acids. Looked up from germline, CDR1 is SGHTA and CDR2 is FQGNSA. V was trimmed by 0 bases and J by 2 bases, leaving 13 bases between them.

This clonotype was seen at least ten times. As DNA, the CDR3 is TGCAGTGCACGACTAAGCACAGATACGCAGTATTTT. Protein: CSARLSTDTQYF. The chain employs TRBV20-1 and TRBJ2-3; D perhaps matches TRBD2 (5 bases). Trimming removed 6 bases from V and 0 bases from J, with 7 bases in between. This CDR3 has 12 amino acids. The germline V gene encodes CDR1 DFQATT and CDR2 SNEGSKA (reference sequence).

The CDR3 region is CASSFGTRDYEQYF. CDR3 coding DNA: TGTGCCAGCAGCTTTGGGACCAGGGACTACGAGCAGTACTTC. This chain connects TRBV7-2 to TRBJ2-4; TRBD1 or TRBD2 may be the D gene (5 bases each). The tail of the sequence fits TRBJ2-7 better, so the J call may be wrong. In germline, CDR1 is SGHTA, CDR2 FQGNSA. The CDR3 is made up of 14 amino acids.

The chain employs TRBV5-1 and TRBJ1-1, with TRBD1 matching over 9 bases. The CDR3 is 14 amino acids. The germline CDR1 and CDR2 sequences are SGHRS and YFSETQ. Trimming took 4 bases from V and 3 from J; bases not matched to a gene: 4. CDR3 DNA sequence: TGCGCCAGCAGCACCCGGGACAGGGACACTGAAGCTTTCTTT. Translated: CASSTRDRDTEAFF. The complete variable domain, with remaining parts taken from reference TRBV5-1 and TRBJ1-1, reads KAGVTQTPRYLIKTRGQQVTLSCSPISGHRSVSWYQQTPGQGLQFLFEYFSETQRNKGNFPGRFSGRQFSNSRSEMNVSTLELGDSALYLCASSTRDRDTEAFFGQGTRLTVV.

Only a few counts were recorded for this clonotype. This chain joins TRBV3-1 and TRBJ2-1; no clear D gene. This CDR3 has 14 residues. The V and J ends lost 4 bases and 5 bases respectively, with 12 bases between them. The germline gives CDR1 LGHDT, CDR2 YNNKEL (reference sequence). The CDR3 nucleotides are TGTGCCAGCAGCCCTACCTCCAAGAACAATGAGCAGTTCTTC. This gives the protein CASSPTSKNNEQFF.

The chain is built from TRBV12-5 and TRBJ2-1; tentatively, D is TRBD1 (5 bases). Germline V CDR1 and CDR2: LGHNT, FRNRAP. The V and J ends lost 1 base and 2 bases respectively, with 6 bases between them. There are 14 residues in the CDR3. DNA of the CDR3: TGTGCTAGTGGTTTGGGGACAACCTACAATGAGCAGTTCTTC. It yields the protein CASGLGTTYNEQFF.

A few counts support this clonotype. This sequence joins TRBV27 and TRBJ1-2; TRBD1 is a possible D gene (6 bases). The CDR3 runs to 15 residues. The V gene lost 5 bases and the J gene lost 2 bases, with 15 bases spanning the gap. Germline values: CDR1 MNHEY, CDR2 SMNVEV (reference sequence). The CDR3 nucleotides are TGTGCCAGCAGTCCGTACAGGGCGCCAAACTATGGCTACACCTTC. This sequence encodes CASSPYRAPNYGYTF.

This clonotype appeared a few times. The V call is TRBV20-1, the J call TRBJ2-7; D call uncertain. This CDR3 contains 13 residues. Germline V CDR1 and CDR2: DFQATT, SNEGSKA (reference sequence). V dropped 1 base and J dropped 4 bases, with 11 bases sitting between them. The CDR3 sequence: CSARVRAFYEQYF. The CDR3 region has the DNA TGCAGTGCTAGAGTTCGGGCCTTTTACGAGCAGTACTTC.

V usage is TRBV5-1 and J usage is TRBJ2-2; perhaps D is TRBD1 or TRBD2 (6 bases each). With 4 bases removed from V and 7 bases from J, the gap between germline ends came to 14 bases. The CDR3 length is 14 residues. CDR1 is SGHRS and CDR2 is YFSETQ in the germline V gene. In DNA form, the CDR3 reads TGCGCCAGCAGCGGCCGGGGGCTCGGCGGGGAGCTGTTTTTT. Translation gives CASSGRGLGGELFF.

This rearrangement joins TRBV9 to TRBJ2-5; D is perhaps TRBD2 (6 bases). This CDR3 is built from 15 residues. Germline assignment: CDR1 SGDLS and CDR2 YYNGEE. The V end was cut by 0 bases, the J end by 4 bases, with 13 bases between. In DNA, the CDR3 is TGTGCCAGCAGCGTAGTGGGGGGTTCTGGAGAGACCCAGTACTTC. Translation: CASSVVGGSGETQYF.